This TCR beta chain stems from a study of regulatory T cells in long-lasting Graves disease. Time point given: newly diagnosed GD, antithyroid drugs for less than 3 months. Extracted RNA from PBMCs served as the source of the TCR library. A volume of 8.5 to 10 milliliters of peripheral blood was collected in EDTA tubes. From germline, CDR1 is MNHNS and CDR2 SASEGT. CDR3 length: 13 residues. V was cut by 8 bases and J by 2 bases, with 13 bases left in between. This clonotype was detected many times. Construction of the TCR beta libraries employed iRepertoire HTBI primers in conjunction with Arm-PCR of CDR3 regions. TCRdb re-called the multiplex PCR reads through MiXCR, storing one row per CDR3 protein. The sample contains about 470,000 distinct CDR3 sequences, 15% of which appear only once. These data were likewise used in another study, on T cells in Graves' hyperthyroidism and ophthalmopathy.

The gene calls are TRBV6-1 and TRBJ2-7, with no clear D. The sample in question was peripheral blood mononuclear cells (PBMCs), obtained at new diagnosis, from a patient treated with antithyroid drugs. This TCR was sampled from a woman in her 30s with Graves disease. CDR3 region: CASSRTDPYEQYF. In DNA form, the CDR3 reads TGTGCCAGCTCCCGCACAGACCCCTACGAGCAGTACTTC.